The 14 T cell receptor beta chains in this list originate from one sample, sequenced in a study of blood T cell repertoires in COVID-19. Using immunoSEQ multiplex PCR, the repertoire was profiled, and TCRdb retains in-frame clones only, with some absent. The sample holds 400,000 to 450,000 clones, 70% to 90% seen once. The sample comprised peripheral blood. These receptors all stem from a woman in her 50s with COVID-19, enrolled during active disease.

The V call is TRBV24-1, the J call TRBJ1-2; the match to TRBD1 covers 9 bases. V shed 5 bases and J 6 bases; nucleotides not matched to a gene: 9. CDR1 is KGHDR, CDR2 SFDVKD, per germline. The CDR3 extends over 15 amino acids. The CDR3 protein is CATSGTGADGDGYTF. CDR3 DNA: TGTGCCACCAGTGGGACAGGGGCTGATGGGGATGGCTACACCTTC.

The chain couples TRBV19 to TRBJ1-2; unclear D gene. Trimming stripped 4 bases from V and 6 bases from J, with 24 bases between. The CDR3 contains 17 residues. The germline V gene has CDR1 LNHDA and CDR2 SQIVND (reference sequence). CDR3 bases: TGTGCCAGTAGTACGGTCGTGGGCAATCGGATCCAGAATGGCTACACCTTC. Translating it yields CASSTVVGNRIQNGYTF.

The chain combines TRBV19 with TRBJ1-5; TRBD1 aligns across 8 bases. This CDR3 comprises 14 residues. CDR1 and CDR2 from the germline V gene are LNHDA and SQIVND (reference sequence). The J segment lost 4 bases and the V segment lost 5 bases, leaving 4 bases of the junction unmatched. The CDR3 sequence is CASSARDRNQPQHF. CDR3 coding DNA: TGTGCCAGTAGTGCACGGGACAGGAATCAGCCCCAGCATTTT.

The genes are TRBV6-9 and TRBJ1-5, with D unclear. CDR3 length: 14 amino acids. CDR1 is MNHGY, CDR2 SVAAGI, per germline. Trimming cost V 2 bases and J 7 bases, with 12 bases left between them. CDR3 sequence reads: CASSYMECGQPQHF. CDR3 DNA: TGTGCCAGCAGTTATATGGAGTGCGGACAGCCCCAGCATTTT.

CDR3: CASRTGQMIYEQYF. CDR3 nucleotides: TGTGCCAGCAGGACCGGACAGATGATCTACGAGCAGTACTTC. The genes are TRBV6-5 and TRBJ2-7; D is possibly TRBD1 (6 bases). Per germline, CDR1 MNHEY and CDR2 SVGAGI. The CDR3 covers 14 residues. The V gene lost 6 bases and the J gene lost 3 bases, with 15 bases spanning the gap.

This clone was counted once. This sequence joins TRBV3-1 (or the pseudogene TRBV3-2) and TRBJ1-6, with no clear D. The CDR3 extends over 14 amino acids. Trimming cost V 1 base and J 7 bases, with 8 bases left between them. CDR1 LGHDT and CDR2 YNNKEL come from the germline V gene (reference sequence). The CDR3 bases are TGTGCCAGCAGCCAAGGCGGTACCAATTCACCCCTCCACTTT. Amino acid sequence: CASSQGGTNSPLHF.

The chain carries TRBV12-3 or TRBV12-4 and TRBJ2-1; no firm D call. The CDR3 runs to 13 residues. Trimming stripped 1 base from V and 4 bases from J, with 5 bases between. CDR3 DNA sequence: TGTGCCAGCAGTTTAGGCAGATACAATGAGCAGTTCTTC. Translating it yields CASSLGRYNEQFF.

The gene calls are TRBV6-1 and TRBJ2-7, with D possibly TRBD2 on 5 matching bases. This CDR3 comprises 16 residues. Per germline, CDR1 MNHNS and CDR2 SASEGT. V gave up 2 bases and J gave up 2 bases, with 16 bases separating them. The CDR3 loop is CASSEFVFEGTYEQYF. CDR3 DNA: TGTGCCAGCAGTGAATTCGTGTTTGAGGGAACCTACGAGCAGTACTTC.

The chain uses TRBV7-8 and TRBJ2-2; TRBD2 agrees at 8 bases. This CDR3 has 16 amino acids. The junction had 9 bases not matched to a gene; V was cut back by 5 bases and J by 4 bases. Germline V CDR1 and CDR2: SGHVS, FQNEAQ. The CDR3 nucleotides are TGTGCCAGCAGCCTAAGACCCGGGACTAGCACCGGGGAGCTGTTTTTT. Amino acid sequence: CASSLRPGTSTGELFF. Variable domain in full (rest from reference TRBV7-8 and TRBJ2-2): GAGVSQSPRYKVAKRGQDVALRCDPISGHVSLFWYQQALGQGPEFLTYFQNEAQLDKSGLPSDRFFAERPEGSVSTLKIQRTQQEDSAVYLCASSLRPGTSTGELFFGEGSRLTVL.

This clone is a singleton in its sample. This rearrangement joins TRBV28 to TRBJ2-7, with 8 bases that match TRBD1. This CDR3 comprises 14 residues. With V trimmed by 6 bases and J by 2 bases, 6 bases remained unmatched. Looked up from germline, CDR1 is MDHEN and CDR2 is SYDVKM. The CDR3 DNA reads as TGTGCCAGCAGGTCTCGGGACAGGCCCTACGAGCAGTACTTC. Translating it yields CASRSRDRPYEQYF.

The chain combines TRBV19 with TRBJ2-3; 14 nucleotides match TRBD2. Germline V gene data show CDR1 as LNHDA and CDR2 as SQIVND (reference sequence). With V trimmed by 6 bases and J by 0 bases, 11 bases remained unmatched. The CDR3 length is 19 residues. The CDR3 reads CASRPGGLAGAKSTDTQYF. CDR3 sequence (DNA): TGTGCCAGTAGACCCGGGGGACTAGCGGGGGCCAAAAGCACAGATACGCAGTATTTT. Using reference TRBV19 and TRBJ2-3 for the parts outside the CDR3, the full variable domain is DGGITQSPKYLFRKEGQNVTLSCEQNLNHDAMYWYRQDPGQGLRLIYYSQIVNDFQKGDIAEGYSVSREKKESFPLTVTSAQKNPTAFYLCASRPGGLAGAKSTDTQYFGPGTRLTVL.

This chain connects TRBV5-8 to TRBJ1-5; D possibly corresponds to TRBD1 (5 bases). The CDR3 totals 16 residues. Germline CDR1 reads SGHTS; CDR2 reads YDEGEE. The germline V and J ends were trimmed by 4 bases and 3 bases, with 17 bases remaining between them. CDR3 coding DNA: TGTGCCAGCAGCCCCACGCGGGGGGGATCCAATCAGCCCCAGCATTTT. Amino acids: CASSPTRGGSNQPQHF.

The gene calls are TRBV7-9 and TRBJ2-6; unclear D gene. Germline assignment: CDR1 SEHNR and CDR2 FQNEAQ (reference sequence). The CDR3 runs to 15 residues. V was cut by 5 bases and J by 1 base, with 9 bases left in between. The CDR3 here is CASSPDGSGANVLTF. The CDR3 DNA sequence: TGTGCCAGCAGCCCCGACGGGTCTGGGGCCAACGTCCTGACTTTC.

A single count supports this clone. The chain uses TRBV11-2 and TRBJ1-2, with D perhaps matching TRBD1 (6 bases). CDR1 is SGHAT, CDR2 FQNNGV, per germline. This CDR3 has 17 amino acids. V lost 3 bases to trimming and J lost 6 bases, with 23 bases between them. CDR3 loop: CASSLSRGSPITDGYTF. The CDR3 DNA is TGTGCCAGCAGCTTGTCAAGGGGGTCCCCGATAACCGATGGCTACACCTTC.